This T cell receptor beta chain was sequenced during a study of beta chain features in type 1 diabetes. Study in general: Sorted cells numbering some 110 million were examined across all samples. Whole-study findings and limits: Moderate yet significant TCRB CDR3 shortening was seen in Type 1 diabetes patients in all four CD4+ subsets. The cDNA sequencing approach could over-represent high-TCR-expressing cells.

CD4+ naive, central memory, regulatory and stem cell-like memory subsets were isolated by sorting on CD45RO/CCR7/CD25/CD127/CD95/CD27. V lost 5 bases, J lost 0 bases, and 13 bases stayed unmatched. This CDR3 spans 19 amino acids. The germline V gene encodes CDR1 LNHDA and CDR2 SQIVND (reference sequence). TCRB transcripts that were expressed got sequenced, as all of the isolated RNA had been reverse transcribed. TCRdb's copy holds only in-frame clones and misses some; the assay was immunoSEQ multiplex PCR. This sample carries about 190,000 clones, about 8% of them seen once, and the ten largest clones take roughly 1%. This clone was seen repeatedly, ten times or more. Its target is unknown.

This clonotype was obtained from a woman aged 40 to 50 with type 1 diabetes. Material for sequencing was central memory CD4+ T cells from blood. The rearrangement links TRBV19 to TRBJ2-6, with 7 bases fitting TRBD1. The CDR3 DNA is TGTGCCAGTAGTGCCACTCCGGGGACAGTCTACTCTGGGGCCAACGTCCTGACTTTC. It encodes CASSATPGTVYSGANVLTF.